This TCR beta chain came from a study of Graves' ophthalmopathy and Graves' hyperthyroidism. V dropped 1 base and J dropped 3 bases, with 9 bases sitting between them. CDR3 length: 14 residues. Per the germline V gene, CDR1 is MGHDK and CDR2 is SYGVNS. TCR beta CDR3 regions were amplified from RNA transcripts. In the first round, RT-PCR was carried out with HTBI primers, and a multiplex PCR formed the second round. One entry per CDR3 protein results from TCRdb running MiXCR on the multiplex PCR reads. The sample records approximately 700,000 distinct CDR3 sequences, 40% being singletons. This clonotype was recorded at least ten times.

The sequencing input was peripheral blood. The chain recombines TRBV25-1 with TRBJ1-1; TRBD1 is a possible D gene (6 bases). The receptor's source is an adult man with Graves' ophthalmopathy. The CDR3 nucleotides are TGTGCCAGCAGTGAATCAGAGGGGGACACTGAAGCTTTCTTT. Protein: CASSESEGDTEAFF.